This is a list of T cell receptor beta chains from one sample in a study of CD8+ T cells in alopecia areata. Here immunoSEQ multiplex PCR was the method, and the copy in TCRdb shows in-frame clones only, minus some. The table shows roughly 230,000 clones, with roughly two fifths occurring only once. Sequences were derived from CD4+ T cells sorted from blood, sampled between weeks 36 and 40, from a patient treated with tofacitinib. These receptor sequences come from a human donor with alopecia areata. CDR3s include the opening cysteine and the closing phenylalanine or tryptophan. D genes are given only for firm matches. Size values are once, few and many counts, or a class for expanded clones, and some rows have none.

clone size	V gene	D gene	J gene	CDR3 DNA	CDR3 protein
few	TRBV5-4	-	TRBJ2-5	TGTGCCAGCAGCGGCGGTGGCGGGGAAGAGACCCAGTACTTC	CASSGGGGEETQYF
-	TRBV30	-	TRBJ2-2	TGTGCCTGGAGTGTACGGCGCCCGGGGGCTGGGGAGCTGTTTTTT	CAWSVRRPGAGELFF
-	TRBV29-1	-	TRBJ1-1	TGCAGCTCCCTTCGGGGCACTGAAGCTTTCTTT	CSSLRGTEAFF
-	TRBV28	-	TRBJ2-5	TGTGCCAGCAGGGGGGGGCAGGGCCCCCAAGAGACCCAGTACTTC	CASRGGQGPQETQYF
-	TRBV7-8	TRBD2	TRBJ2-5	TGTGCCACGCAAATAGCGGGAGAGGAGACCCAGTACTTC	CATQIAGEETQYF
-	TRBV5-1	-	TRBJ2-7	TGCGCCAGCAGCTTGGCAGACTACGAGCAGTACTTC	CASSLADYEQYF
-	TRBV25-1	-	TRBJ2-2	TGTGCCAGCAGGGGTGGTGTCCACACCGGGGAGCTGTTTTTT	CASRGGVHTGELFF
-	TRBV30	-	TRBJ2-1	TGTGCCTGGAGCGGTTATGTTAATGAGCAGTTCTTC	CAWSGYVNEQFF
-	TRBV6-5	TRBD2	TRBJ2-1	TGTGCCAGCACTGCAGGGACTAGATGGTTCTTC	CASTAGTRWFF
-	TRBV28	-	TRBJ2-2	TGTGCCAGCAGATCTAGTCCACTTTCGTACACCGGGGAGCTGTTTTTT	CASRSSPLSYTGELFF
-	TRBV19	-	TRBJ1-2	TGTGCCAGTAGTATAAATGGAGGGCTATACGGCTACACCTTC	CASSINGGLYGYTF
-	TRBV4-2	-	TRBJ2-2	TGTGCCAGCAGCCCCGGGGCGGGGGCTGGGCGGACCGGGGAGCTGTTTTTT	CASSPGAGAGRTGELFF
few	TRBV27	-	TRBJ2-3	TGTGCCAGCAGCCAGGGGGGACTAGACACAGATACGCAGTATTTT	CASSQGGLDTDTQYF
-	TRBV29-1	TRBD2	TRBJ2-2	TGCAGCGTCTCCCGACTAGCGGGAGGCCCCGGGGAGCTGTTTTTT	CSVSRLAGGPGELFF
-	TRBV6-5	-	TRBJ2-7	TGTGCCAGCAGTTACAGGGGAGGCGAGCAGTACTTC	CASSYRGGEQYF
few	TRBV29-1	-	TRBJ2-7	TGCAGCGCCGAGGCGGCCCAACGGCGGTACTTC	CSAEAAQRRYF
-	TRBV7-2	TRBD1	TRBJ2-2	TGTGCCAGCAGCATACGACAGGGATCCACCGGGGAGCTGTTTTTT	CASSIRQGSTGELFF
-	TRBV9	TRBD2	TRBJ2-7	TGTGCCAGCAGCGTGGGACTAGCGGGAGGCGGGGAGCAGTACTTC	CASSVGLAGGGEQYF
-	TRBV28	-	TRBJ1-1	TGTGCCAGCAGCCGCGACCGGGGCCTAGAAGCTTTCTTT	CASSRDRGLEAFF
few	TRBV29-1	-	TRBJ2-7	TGCAGCGTTGCGGGGACCCCAATCTACGAGCAGTACTTC	CSVAGTPIYEQYF
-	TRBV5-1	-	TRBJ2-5	TGCGCCAGCAGCCCCGAGGCAGGGAGGGAGACCCAGTACTTC	CASSPEAGRETQYF
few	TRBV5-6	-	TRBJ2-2	TGTGCCAGCAGCTTTTGGTTTAGAGGGAACACCGGGGAGCTGTTTTTT	CASSFWFRGNTGELFF
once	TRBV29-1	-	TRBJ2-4	TGCAGCGTTCTCAAAACTAGAACCTTAGCCAAAAACATTCAGTACTTC	CSVLKTRTLAKNIQYF
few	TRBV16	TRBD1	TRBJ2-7	TGTGCCAGCAGCCAATTAGGACAGGACCTCTCCTACGAGCAGTACTTC	CASSQLGQDLSYEQYF
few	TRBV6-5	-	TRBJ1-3	TGTGCCAGCAGTTACAAGATTGGAAACACCATATATTTT	CASSYKIGNTIYF
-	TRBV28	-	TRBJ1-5	TGTGCCAGCAGTCCCTTACCCGGACCCTTAAGCAATCAGCCCCAGCATTTT	CASSPLPGPLSNQPQHF
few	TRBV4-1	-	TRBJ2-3	TGCGCCAGCAGCCAAGATTATTACCAGGGTGGCACAGATACGCAGTATTTT	CASSQDYYQGGTDTQYF
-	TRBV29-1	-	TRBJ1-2	TGCAGCGCCGAAGCAGGGTATGGCTACACCTTC	CSAEAGYGYTF
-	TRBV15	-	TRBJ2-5	TGTGCCACCAGCAGAACTCCCCAGGAAGGCTCAGAGACCCAGTACTTC	CATSRTPQEGSETQYF
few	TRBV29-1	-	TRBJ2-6	TGCAGCGTTGAGGCAGCAACCTCTGGGGCCAACGTCCTGACTTTC	CSVEAATSGANVLTF
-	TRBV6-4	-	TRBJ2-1	TGTGCCAGCAGTGACTCGACAAGCGGTAGAAACAATGAGCAGTTCTTC	CASSDSTSGRNNEQFF
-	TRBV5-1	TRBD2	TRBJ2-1	TGCGCCAGCAGCTCGGGACTATCGGGCAATGAGCAGTTCTTC	CASSSGLSGNEQFF
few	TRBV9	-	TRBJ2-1	TGTGCCAGCAGCGAGACTATCGGCTCCTACAATGAGCAGTTCTTC	CASSETIGSYNEQFF
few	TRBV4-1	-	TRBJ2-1	TGCGCCAGCAGCCAACCCCGGGACACCTACAATGAGCAGTTCTTC	CASSQPRDTYNEQFF
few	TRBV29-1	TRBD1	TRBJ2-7	TGCAGCGTCGTTAAGGGGGCCTTAAGATCCTACGAGCAGTACTTC	CSVVKGALRSYEQYF
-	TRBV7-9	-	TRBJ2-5	TGTGCCAGCAGCCCCGAGGGGGTTGAGACCCAGTACTTC	CASSPEGVETQYF
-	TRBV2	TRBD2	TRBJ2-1	TGTGCCAGCGAGGAGGTGGGACTAGCGGGAGACTATGAGCAGTTCTTC	CASEEVGLAGDYEQFF
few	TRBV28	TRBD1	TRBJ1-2	TGTGCCAGCAACTATAGACAGGGCGGGGGCTACACCTTC	CASNYRQGGGYTF
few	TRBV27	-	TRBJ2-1	TGTGCCAGCAGTTCCGACCAAACAACCTACAATGAGCAGTTCTTC	CASSSDQTTYNEQFF
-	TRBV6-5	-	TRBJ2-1	TGTGCCAGCAGGACTAGTGACGGTGAGCAGTTCTTC	CASRTSDGEQFF
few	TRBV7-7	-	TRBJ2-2	TGTGCTAGCAGCTTAGACAGGAACACCGGGGAGCTGTTTTTT	CASSLDRNTGELFF
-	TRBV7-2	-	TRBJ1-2	TGTGCCAGCAGCTTGGTGATGGGCACCGAATATGGCTACACCTTC	CASSLVMGTEYGYTF
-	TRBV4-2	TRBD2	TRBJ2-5	TGTGCCAGCAGCCAAGAGGGCGGGCGTAGCGGGAGGGCCGGGGAGAGAGAGACCCAGTACTTC	CASSQEGGRSGRAGERETQYF
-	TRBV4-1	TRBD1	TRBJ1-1	TGCGCCAGCAGCCCCACCGGGACAGGGCCGCCGGGGACTGAAGCTTTCTTT	CASSPTGTGPPGTEAFF